The 17 T cell receptor beta chains listed next were all sequenced from one sample in a study of control samples from healthy donors and cancer patients. Method: immunoSEQ multiplex PCR; TCRdb's copy keeps in-frame clones and lacks some. Of roughly 130,000 clones in the sample, roughly 90% were seen once. Sample: blood. The receptors here all came from a man aged 18-30 years in good health.

V is TRBV12-3 or TRBV12-4 and J is TRBJ1-4, with no clear D. This CDR3 comprises 13 residues. Trimming cost V 10 bases and J 6 bases, with 15 bases left between them. The CDR3 DNA reads TGTGCCACCAGGCTTCTCGGGGATGAAAAACTGTTTTTT. It specifies CATRLLGDEKLFF.

V usage is TRBV28 and J usage is TRBJ1-2; TRBD1 aligns across 8 bases. Germline CDR1 is MDHEN and CDR2 is SYDVKM. J was trimmed by 7 bases and V by 5 bases; bases with no gene match: 12. There are 15 residues in the CDR3. The CDR3 loop reads CASSPSDRASAGYTF. CDR3 coding DNA: TGTGCCAGCAGTCCTTCGGACAGGGCTTCGGCTGGCTACACCTTC.

The chain carries TRBV6-1 and TRBJ2-4; unclear D gene. Deletions cut 1 base from V and 9 bases from J, with 4 bases between. The CDR3 runs 11 residues. Germline V gene data show CDR1 as MNHNS and CDR2 as SASEGT. The CDR3 DNA follows: TGTGCCAGCAGTGAAGGAGTCATTCAGTACTTC. Protein: CASSEGVIQYF.

The CDR3 protein is CASRGSSGAQETQYF. CDR3 bases: TGTGCCAGCAGAGGTAGTAGCGGGGCCCAAGAGACCCAGTACTTC. The chain links TRBV7-2 to TRBJ2-5, with TRBD2 matching over 8 bases. The germline gives CDR1 SGHTA, CDR2 FQGNSA. This CDR3 has 15 residues. With V trimmed by 6 bases and J by 1 base, 7 bases remained unmatched.

The chain recombines TRBV28 with TRBJ2-7, with 10 bases matching TRBD1. Trimming cost V 2 bases and J 4 bases; bases outside gene matches: 5. The germline V gene encodes CDR1 MDHEN and CDR2 SYDVKM. The CDR3 length is 15 residues. The CDR3 reads CASSLPGTGVYEQYF. For the CDR3, the DNA is TGTGCCAGCAGTTTACCCGGGACAGGGGTATACGAGCAGTACTTC.

V is TRBV7-6 and J is TRBJ2-1, with D unresolved. V was shortened by 2 bases and J by 1 base, with 3 bases between the two germline ends. The CDR3 length is 13 residues. In germline, CDR1 is SGHVS, CDR2 FNYEAQ. The CDR3: CASSLRSYNEQFF. The CDR3 DNA reads TGTGCCAGCAGCTTAAGATCCTACAATGAGCAGTTCTTC.

V usage is TRBV27 and J usage is TRBJ1-2; no clear D gene. Germline CDR1 and CDR2: MNHEY and SMNVEV (reference sequence). The CDR3 spans 13 residues. V lost 6 bases to trimming and J lost 0 bases, with 8 bases between them. CDR3 nucleotide sequence: TGTGCCAGCAGCCTAAGTCCTAACTATGGCTACACCTTC. Amino acids: CASSLSPNYGYTF.

The chain recombines TRBV20-1 with TRBJ1-5; 7 bases line up with TRBD1. Germline V lookup: CDR1 DFQATT, CDR2 SNEGSKA (reference sequence). The CDR3 covers 13 residues. V was clipped by 3 bases and J by 6 bases; unmatched bases: 5. CDR3 in amino acids: CSASDRETQPQHF. In DNA, the CDR3 is TGCAGTGCTAGTGACAGGGAAACTCAGCCCCAGCATTTT.

The chain links TRBV6-4 to TRBJ2-2; D ambiguous. The V and J ends lost 4 bases and 5 bases respectively, with 8 bases between them. This CDR3 contains 13 residues. From germline, CDR1 is MRHNA and CDR2 SNTAGT. CDR3 sequence reads: CASSASRTGELFF. CDR3 nucleotides: TGTGCCAGCAGTGCCTCCCGGACCGGGGAGCTGTTTTTT.

The V gene is TRBV14, the J gene TRBJ2-1, with D unresolved. This CDR3 region has 13 residues. V gave up 4 bases and J gave up 0 bases, with 4 bases separating them. Germline-derived CDR1 and CDR2 are SGHDN and FVKESK. The CDR3 region has the DNA TGTGCCAGCAGCCTTAGCTCCTACAATGAGCAGTTCTTC. The encoded protein is CASSLSSYNEQFF.

The chain couples TRBV7-8 to TRBJ2-1; 13 bases are a match to TRBD2. The germline V gene encodes CDR1 SGHVS and CDR2 FQNEAQ. V gave up 7 bases and J gave up 9 bases; unmatched junction bases: 15. This CDR3 spans 17 amino acids. The CDR3 here is CASNPAFPGLAGSEQFF. CDR3 DNA: TGTGCCAGCAACCCAGCCTTCCCGGGACTAGCGGGAAGTGAGCAGTTCTTC.

The CDR3 protein is CASSPLLDRGYAYEQYV. The CDR3 DNA follows: TGTGCCAGCAGCCCGCTCTTAGACAGGGGGTATGCCTACGAGCAGTACGTC. The rearrangement uses TRBV7-9 and TRBJ2-7, with 9 bases lining up with TRBD1. With 5 bases clipped from V and 2 bases from J, the junction kept 13 bases outside the gene matches. The CDR3 contains 17 residues. Germline CDR1 is SEHNR and CDR2 is FQNEAQ (reference sequence).

The rearrangement uses TRBV11-3 and TRBJ1-1; no firm D call. Trimming stripped 4 bases from V and 4 bases from J, with 10 bases between. CDR1 is SGHNT, CDR2 YENEEA, per germline. CDR3 length: 13 amino acids. This CDR3 is CASSSRTSTEAFF. CDR3 DNA sequence: TGTGCCAGCAGCTCCCGGACCAGCACTGAAGCTTTCTTT.

This clone was seen just once. The V gene is TRBV24-1, the J gene TRBJ1-5, with D tentatively TRBD1 (5 bases). CDR1 is KGHDR and CDR2 is SFDVKD in the germline V gene. V gave up 10 bases and J gave up 7 bases, with 13 bases separating them. The CDR3 totals 12 residues. DNA for the CDR3: TGTGCCACGGACGACGGGGGGCAGCCCCAGCATTTT. This translates into CATDDGGQPQHF.

V is TRBV18 and J is TRBJ2-5; 7 positions match TRBD1. J lost 5 bases, V lost 3 bases, and 3 bases had no gene match. Germline V gives CDR1 KGHSH, CDR2 LQKENI. The CDR3 length is 13 residues. The DNA for the CDR3 is TGTGCCAGCTCACCGACAGGGACGGAGACCCAGTACTTC. Amino acids: CASSPTGTETQYF.

The CDR3, as DNA: TGTGCCAGCAGCCCGACAGGGGGCGGGCAGCCCCAGCATTTT. Protein product: CASSPTGGGQPQHF. The chain joins TRBV6-5 to TRBJ1-5; 10 bases agree with TRBD1. With 6 bases clipped from V and 7 bases from J, the junction kept 6 bases outside the gene matches. This CDR3 is 14 amino acids long. CDR1 is MNHEY and CDR2 is SVGAGI in the germline V gene.

The chain uses TRBV5-1 and TRBJ1-2; a possible D gene is TRBD1 (6 bases). Between the trimmed V and J ends, which lost 8 bases and 5 bases, there was a span of 16 bases. The germline V gene has CDR1 SGHRS and CDR2 YFSETQ. The length of the CDR3 is 13 residues. The CDR3 DNA reads as TGCGCCAGTTCCCCGGACAGAAAATATGGCTACACCTTC. This translates into CASSPDRKYGYTF. The variable domain in full, with the rest retrieved from reference TRBV5-1 and TRBJ1-2, is KAGVTQTPRYLIKTRGQQVTLSCSPISGHRSVSWYQQTPGQGLQFLFEYFSETQRNKGNFPGRFSGRQFSNSRSEMNVSTLELGDSALYLCASSPDRKYGYTFGSGTRLTVV.